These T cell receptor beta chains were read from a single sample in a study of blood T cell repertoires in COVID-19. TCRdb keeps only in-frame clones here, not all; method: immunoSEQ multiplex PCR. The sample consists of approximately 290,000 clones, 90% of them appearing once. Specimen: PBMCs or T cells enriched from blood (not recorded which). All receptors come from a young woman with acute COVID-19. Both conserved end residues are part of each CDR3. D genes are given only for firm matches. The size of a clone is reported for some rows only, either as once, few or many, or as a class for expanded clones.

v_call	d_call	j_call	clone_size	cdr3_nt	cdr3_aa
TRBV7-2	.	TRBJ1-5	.	TGTGCCAGCAGCTTAGTAGGCAATCAGCCCCAGCATTTT	CASSLVGNQPQHF
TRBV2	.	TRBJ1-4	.	TGTGCCAGCAGCGATCCCATAGACATAGCTAATGAAAAACTGTTTTTT	CASSDPIDIANEKLFF
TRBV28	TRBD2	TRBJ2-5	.	TGTGCCAGCAGGGCCGGGCTAGCGGGAGAGATCGAGACCCAGTACTTC	CASRAGLAGEIETQYF
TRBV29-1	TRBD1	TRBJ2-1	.	TGCAGCGTCTCACTCCTTCGGGTACAGGGGCCCCTTAACTCCTACAATGAGCAGTTCTTC	CSVSLLRVQGPLNSYNEQFF
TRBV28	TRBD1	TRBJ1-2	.	TGTGCCACCATAAGTCAGGGGGCGCTTCCTGGCTACACCTTC	CATISQGALPGYTF
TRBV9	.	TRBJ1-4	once	TGTGCCAGCAGCGTAAGCCGGGAGGGAAAACTGTTTTTT	CASSVSREGKLFF
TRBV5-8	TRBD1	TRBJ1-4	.	TGTGCCAGCAGCTTGGACAGGGGATCTGAAAAACTGTTTTTT	CASSLDRGSEKLFF
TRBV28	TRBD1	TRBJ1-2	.	TGTGCCAGCAGTTTCGGGACAGCGTATGGCTACACCTTC	CASSFGTAYGYTF
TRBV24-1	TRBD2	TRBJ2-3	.	TGTGCCACCAGTGTGGGGGGGGTGGGCACAGATACGCAGTATTTT	CATSVGGVGTDTQYF
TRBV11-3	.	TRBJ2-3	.	TGTGCCAGCAGCTCGTGGACAGGGAGGGAAGCAGATACGCAGTATTTT	CASSSWTGREADTQYF
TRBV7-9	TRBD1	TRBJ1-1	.	TGTGCCAGCAGCTGGGGACAGCTGAACACTGAAGCTTTCTTT	CASSWGQLNTEAFF
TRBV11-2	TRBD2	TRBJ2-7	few	TGTGCCAGCAGCTCCGCCCCCCTAGCGGAAAGCTCCTACGAGCAGTACTTC	CASSSAPLAESSYEQYF
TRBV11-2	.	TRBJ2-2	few	TGTGCCAGCAGTCGAGGATCGAACACCGGGGAGCTGTTTTTT	CASSRGSNTGELFF
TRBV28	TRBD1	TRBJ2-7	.	TGTGCCACCTCGTTGGGGGGACAGGGGATTTCCGAGCAGTACTTC	CATSLGGQGISEQYF
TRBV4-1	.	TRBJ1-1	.	TGCGCCAGCAGCCAAGATAACAGGGAGGGGGCTGAAGCTTTCTTT	CASSQDNREGAEAFF